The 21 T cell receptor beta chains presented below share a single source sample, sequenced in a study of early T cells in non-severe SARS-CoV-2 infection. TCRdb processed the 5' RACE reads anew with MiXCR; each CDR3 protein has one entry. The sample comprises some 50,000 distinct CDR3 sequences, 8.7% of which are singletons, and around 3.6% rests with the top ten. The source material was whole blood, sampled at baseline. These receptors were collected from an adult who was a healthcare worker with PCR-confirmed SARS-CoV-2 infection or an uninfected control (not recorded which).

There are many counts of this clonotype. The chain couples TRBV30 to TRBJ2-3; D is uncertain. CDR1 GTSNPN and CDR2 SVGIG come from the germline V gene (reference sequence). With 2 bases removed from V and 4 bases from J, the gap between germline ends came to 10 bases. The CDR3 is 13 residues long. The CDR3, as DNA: TGTGCCTGGAGTCCGGGCCCTCCAGATACGCAGTATTTT. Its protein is CAWSPGPPDTQYF.

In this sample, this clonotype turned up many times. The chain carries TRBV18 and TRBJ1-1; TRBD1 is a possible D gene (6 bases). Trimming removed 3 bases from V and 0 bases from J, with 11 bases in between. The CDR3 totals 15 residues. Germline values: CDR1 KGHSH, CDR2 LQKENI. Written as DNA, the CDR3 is TGTGCCAGCTCACCCCGGACAGAAATGAACACTGAAGCTTTCTTT. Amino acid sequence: CASSPRTEMNTEAFF.

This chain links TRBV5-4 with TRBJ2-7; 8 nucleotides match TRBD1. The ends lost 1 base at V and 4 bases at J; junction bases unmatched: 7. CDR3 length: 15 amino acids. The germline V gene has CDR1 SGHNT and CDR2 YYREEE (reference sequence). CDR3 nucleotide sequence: TGTGCCAGCAGCTTGTCCGGGACAGGTAAATACGAGCAGTACTTC. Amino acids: CASSLSGTGKYEQYF.

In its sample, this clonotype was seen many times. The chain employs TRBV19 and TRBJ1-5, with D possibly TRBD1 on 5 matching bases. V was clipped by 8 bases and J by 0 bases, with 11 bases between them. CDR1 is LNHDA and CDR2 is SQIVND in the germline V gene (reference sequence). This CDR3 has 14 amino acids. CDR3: CASGDLYSNQPQHF. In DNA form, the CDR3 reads TGTGCCAGTGGGGACCTATATAGCAATCAGCCCCAGCATTTT.

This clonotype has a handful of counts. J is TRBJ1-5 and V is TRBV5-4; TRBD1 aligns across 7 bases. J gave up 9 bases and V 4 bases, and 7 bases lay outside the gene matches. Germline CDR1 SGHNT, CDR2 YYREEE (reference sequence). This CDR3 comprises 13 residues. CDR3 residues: CASSTGQDGPQHF. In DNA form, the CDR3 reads TGTGCCAGCAGCACCGGACAGGATGGGCCCCAGCATTTT.

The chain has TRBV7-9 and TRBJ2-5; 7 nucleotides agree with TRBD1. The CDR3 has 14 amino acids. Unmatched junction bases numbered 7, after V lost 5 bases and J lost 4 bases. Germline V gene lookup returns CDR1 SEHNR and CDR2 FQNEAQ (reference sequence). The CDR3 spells CASSKGGAGETQYF. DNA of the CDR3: TGTGCCAGCAGCAAAGGGGGCGCGGGAGAGACCCAGTACTTC.

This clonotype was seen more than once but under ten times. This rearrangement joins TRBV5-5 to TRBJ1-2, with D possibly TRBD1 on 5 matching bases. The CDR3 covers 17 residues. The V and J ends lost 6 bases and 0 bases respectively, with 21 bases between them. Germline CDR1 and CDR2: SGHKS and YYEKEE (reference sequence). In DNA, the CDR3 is TGTGCCAGCACCCAAAAGGCGGGGGACCAAGCTAACTATGGCTACACCTTC. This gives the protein CASTQKAGDQANYGYTF.

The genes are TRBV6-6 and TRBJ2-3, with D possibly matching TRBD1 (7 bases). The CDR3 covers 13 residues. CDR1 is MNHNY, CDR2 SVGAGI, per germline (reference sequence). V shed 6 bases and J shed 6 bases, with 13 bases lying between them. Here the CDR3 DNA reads TGTGCCAGCAGAGTCAGGGGGGCGGATACGCAGTATTTT. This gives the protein CASRVRGADTQYF.

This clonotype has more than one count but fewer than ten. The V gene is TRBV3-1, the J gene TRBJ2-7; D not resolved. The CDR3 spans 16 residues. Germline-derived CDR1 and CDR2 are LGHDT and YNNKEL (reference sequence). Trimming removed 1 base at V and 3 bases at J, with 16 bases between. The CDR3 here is CASSQVTENSIYEQYF. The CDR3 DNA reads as TGTGCCAGCAGCCAAGTAACTGAAAACTCCATCTACGAGCAGTACTTC.

CDR3 DNA sequence: TGTGCCAGCTCACCACCTGGGCGGGACGCCGGCAATGAGCAGTTCTTC. Encoded protein: CASSPPGRDAGNEQFF. The genes are TRBV18 and TRBJ2-1; a possible D gene is TRBD2 (6 bases). CDR1 is KGHSH and CDR2 is LQKENI in the germline V gene. This CDR3 region has 16 residues. V lost 0 bases and J 6 bases, leaving 15 bases between the germline ends.

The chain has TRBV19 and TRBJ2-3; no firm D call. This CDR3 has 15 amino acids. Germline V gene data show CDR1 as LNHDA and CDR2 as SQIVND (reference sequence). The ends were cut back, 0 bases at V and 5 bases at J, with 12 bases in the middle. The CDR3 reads CASSIDHSVGDTQYF. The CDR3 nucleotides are TGTGCCAGTAGTATAGATCACAGCGTCGGAGATACGCAGTATTTT.

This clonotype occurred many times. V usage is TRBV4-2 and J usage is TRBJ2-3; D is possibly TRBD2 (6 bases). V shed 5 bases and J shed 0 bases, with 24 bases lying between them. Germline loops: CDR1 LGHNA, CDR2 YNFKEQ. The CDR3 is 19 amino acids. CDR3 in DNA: TGTGCCAGCAGCAAGTACCCTGGAGGGAGTAGCGGTAGCACAGATACGCAGTATTTT. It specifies CASSKYPGGSSGSTDTQYF.

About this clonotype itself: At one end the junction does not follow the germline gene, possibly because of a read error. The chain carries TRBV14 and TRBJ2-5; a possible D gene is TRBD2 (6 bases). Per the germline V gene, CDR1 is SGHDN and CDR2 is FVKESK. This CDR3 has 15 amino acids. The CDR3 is CARSQDVAEKETQYF. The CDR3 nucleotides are TGTGCCAGGAGCCAAGACGTAGCGGAAAAAGAGACCCAGTACTTC.

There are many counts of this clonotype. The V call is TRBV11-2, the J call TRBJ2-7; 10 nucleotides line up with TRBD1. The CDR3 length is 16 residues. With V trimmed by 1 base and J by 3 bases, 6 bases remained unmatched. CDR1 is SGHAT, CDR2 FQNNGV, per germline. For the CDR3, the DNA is TGTGCCAGCAGCTTAGCCCGGGGACAGGGGATCTACGAGCAGTACTTC. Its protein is CASSLARGQGIYEQYF.

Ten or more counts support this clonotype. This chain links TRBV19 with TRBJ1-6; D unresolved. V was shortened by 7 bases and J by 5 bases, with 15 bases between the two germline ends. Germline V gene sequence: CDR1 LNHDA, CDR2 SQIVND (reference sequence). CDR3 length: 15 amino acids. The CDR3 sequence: CASTRTSKNNSPLHF. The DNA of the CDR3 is TGTGCCAGTACCCGGACCTCCAAAAATAATTCACCCCTCCACTTT.

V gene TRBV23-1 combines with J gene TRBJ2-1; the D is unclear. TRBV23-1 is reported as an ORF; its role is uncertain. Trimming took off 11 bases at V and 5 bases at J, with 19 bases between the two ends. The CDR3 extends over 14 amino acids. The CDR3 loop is CARKPDPGNNEQFF. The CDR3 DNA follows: TGCGCCCGAAAACCCGACCCAGGCAACAATGAGCAGTTCTTC.

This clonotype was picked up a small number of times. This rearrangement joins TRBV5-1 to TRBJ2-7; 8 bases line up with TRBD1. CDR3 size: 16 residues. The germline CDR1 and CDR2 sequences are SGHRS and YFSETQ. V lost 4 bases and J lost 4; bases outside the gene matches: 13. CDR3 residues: CASSQGLGQESYEQYF. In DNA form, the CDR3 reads TGCGCCAGCAGCCAGGGCCTGGGACAGGAGTCTTACGAGCAGTACTTC.

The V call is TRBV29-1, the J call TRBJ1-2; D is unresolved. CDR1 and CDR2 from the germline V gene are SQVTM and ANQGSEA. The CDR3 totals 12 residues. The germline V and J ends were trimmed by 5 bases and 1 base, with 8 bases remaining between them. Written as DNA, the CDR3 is TGCAGCGTTCCCGACGGTAACTATGGCTACACCTTC. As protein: CSVPDGNYGYTF.

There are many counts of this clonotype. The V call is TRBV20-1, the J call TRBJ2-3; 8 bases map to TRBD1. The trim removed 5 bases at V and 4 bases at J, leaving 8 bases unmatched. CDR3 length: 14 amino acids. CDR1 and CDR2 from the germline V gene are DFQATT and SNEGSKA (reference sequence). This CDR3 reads CSAPDRTGPDTQYF. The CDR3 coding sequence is TGCAGTGCTCCAGATCGGACAGGGCCAGATACGCAGTATTTT.

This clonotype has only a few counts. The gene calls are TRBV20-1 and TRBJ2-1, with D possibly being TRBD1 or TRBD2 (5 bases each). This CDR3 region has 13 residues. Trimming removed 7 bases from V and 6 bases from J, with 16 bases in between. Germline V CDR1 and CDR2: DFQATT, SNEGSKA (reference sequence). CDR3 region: CSGGARFGNEQFF. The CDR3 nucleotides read TGCAGTGGAGGGGCAAGGTTTGGCAATGAGCAGTTCTTC.

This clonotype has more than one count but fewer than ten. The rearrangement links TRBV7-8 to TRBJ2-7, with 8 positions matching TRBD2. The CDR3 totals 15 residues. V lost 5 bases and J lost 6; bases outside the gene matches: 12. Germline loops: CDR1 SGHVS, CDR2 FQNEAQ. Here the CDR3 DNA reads TGTGCCAGCAGCAACCGCGCGGGGGGTCCCAGCGAGCAGTACTTC. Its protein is CASSNRAGGPSEQYF.